The sequence of this TCR beta chain was determined in a study of blood T cell repertoires in COVID-19. The wider study: COVID-19 samples from acute and convalescent phases originated in the United States, Italy and Spain.

The CDR3 has 14 amino acids. Germline V gives CDR1 ENHRY, CDR2 SYGVKD. V lost 4 bases and J lost 5; bases outside the gene matches: 5. Libraries were prepared by immunoSEQ multiplex PCR; TCRdb keeps only in-frame clonotypes and omits some of them. The sample holds 250,000 to 300,000 clones, about 89% seen once. This clone was detected once. Specimen: peripheral blood. This receptor was obtained from a middle-aged woman who had recovered from COVID-19. This chain links TRBV10-3 with TRBJ1-1; 9 bases match TRBD1. The DNA of the CDR3 is TGTGCCATCAGTGTGGACAGGGGAGGTACTGAAGCTTTCTTT. Its protein is CAISVDRGGTEAFF.